This T cell receptor beta chain was sequenced in a study of cytomegalovirus exposure and HLA in healthy donors. Turning to the study itself: Unique TCRs numbering 75 million to 95 million, obtained from HLA-typed donors, made up an early data release.

Donors had nominal health at sampling but likely had unrecorded immune exposures. With 60 Vbeta and 13 Jbeta primers, the PCR was carried out. The repertoire was sequenced with immunoSEQ multiplex PCR; TCRdb's copy has only in-frame clones and lacks some. Its clone listing holds 100,000 to 150,000 clones. V dropped 7 bases and J dropped 3 bases, with 6 bases sitting between them. This CDR3 has 11 residues. Per the germline V gene, CDR1 is MNHNS and CDR2 is SASEGT. About this clone: Its antigen remains unknown.

General study results and limits: Associated with cytomegalovirus, according to the listing, were 150 to 200 TCR beta chains. Other equally common chains were less clonally expanded than HLA-associated TCR beta chains, a later analysis showed.

Sequencing input: PBMCs. This sequence was found in a man younger than 30 in good health and CMV-seronegative. V gene TRBV6-1 combines with J gene TRBJ1-2, with D unresolved. The CDR3 DNA is TGTGCCAGCACCCGGGACTATGGCTACACCTTC. Encoded protein: CASTRDYGYTF.